The present TCR beta chain was sequenced within a study of T cell repertoires in cytomegalovirus infection (dated 2019 in TCRdb). Regarding the research as a whole: The HLA type of each donor mattered for the analysis, because public TCR beta signatures pointed to carriage of CMV infection along with the matching HLA type.

CDR1 and CDR2 were assigned from the germline V gene as MDHEN and SYDVKM. The junction shows trimming of 2 bases on V and 5 bases on J, and the gene matches do not reach 1 base of it. Its CDR3 holds 13 amino acids, cysteine through phenylalanine. Only the CDR3 portion is preserved as DNA: 39 bases, with reading frame beginning at the first base. Sequencing was performed on an Illumina HiSeq 1500. The public reads were run again by TCRdb, first through fastp at Q25 and then through MiXCR, and only productive beta chains were kept. CDR3 protein duplicates are merged, each entry listing the most common genes and DNA. The sample records 250,000 or so distinct CDR3 sequences, approximately 15% of which are singletons. The ten biggest clones cover around 43% of the sample. To note about this clonotype: Its cognate antigen has yet to be identified. Nothing much larger sits one base from this clone, and base qualities are not available.

Overall study outcomes, separate from this receptor: The ex vivo response was dominated by HLA-C-restricted CMV-specific TCR beta clonotypes, and the single most frequent clonotype in two of eight donors was supplied by these HLA-C-restricted clonotypes. In both this cohort and an independent roughly 350-donor cohort, the cumulative frequency of public TCR beta family members distinguished carriers of CMV infection plus the relevant HLA type.

Sequenced: CD8+ T cells from PBMCs. The sequence was obtained from a human donor in good health (CMV status not recorded). Some clones in this sample may be carry-over from other donors' samples. Here the chain combines TRBV28 and TRBJ2-7, with 9 bases in between that match TRBD1. Here the CDR3 is given as CASSLTGGHEQYF. The DNA reads as follows: TGTGCCAGCAGTTTAACAGGGGGCCACGAGCAGTACTTC.